The subject of this entry is one T cell receptor (beta chain). Its antigen remains unidentified. The source of the sample is a study of cytotoxic CD8 clonotypes in ibrutinib-treated CLL. Study-level information: The response samples were taken once patients had been treated for a median of 12 months, range 6 to 36.

The CDR3 has 11 residues. Germline V gene sequence: CDR1 DFQATT, CDR2 SNEGSKA (reference sequence). V was cut by 5 bases and J by 6 bases, with 10 bases left in between. Study-wide findings and caveats: Public clonotypes were uncommon and contracted or stayed stable on treatment.

Investigators sought sequencing depths of between 1 in 200,000 and 1 in 1 million T cells. This table comes from immunoSEQ multiplex PCR, and its TCRdb copy is limited to in-frame clones, with some not included. The repertoire has around 25,000 clones, around 74% of them found once; the top ten carry roughly 51%. The rearrangement joins TRBV20-1 to TRBJ1-1; possibly TRBD1 for D (5 bases). The sequencing used PBMCs, collected at disease progression, from a patient treated with ibrutinib. This TCR was recovered from a human donor with chronic lymphocytic leukemia. The CDR3: CSAPGPPEAFF. Written as DNA, the CDR3 is TGCAGTGCTCCGGGACCCCCTGAAGCTTTCTTT.